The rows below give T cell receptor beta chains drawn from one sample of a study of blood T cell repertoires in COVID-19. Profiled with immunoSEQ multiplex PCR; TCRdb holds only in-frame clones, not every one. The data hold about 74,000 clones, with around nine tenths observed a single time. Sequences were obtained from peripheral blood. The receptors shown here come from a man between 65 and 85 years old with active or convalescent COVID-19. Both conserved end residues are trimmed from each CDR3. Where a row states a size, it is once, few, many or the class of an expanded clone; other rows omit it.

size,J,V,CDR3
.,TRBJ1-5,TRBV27,ASSLISGQPQH
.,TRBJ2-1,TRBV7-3,ASSLFSGQYNEQF
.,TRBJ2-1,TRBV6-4,ASSDSEETEQF
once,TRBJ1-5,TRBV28,ASSSLGGGKPQH
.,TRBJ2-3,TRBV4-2,ASSLPSTDTQY
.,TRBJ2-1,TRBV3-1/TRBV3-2,ASSQRGLAGGNEQF
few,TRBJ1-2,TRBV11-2,ASSLGGWGANYGYT
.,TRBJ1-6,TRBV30,AWSLAVSPLH
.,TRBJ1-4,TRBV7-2,ASSLDISGEKLF
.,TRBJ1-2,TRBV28,ASSWGQGAYGYT
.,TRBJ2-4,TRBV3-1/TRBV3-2,ASSLGTGNNIQY
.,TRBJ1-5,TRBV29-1,SVGDRGRKSNQPQH
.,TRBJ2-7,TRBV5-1,ASSRDRVNYEQY
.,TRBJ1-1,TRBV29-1,SVAVTEAF
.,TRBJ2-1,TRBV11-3,ASALGRSSDEQF
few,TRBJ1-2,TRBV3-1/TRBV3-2,ASSQADRSNYGYT
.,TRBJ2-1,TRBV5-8,ASSLRLWAGGTLNEQF
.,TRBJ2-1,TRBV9,ASSPHRDFEQF
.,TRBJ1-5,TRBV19,ASGWSNQPQH
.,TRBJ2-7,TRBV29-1,SAVLGSYEQY
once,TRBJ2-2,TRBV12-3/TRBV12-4,ASSEGYTGELF
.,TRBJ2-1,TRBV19,ASSQRGSPEQF